This T cell receptor (beta chain) appears in the sequencing data of a study of human T cells and chemical hapten exposure. Whole-study results and caveats: TCRs above 1 in 1000 frequency did not change with DPC sensitization.

Specified time point: healthy volunteer bleed at 2 weeks. The template was total RNA from unfractionated whole blood. Points on this clonotype: Its antigen is as yet unknown.

The CDR3 contains 12 residues. The germline CDR1 and CDR2 sequences are SGHVS and FQNEAQ. The V and J ends lost 5 bases and 7 bases respectively, with 12 bases between them. Original analysis: Samples contained a median of 95,638 TCRs, with a range of roughly 23,224 to 700,000. TCRdb processed the RACE reads anew with MiXCR; each CDR3 protein has one entry. None of the V and J calls come from the authors' own analysis; TCRdb made them. The sample has about 41,000 distinct CDR3 sequences, less than 4.5% seen once. Sequencing was done on a sample of whole blood. The chain uses TRBV7-8 and TRBJ2-7; weak D call: TRBD2 (6 bases). The receptor's source is a human donor in good health. Some clones in this sample may be carry-over from other donors' samples. The CDR3 protein is CASSAGSEEQYF. In nucleotides, the CDR3 is TGTGCCAGCAGCGCGGGGTCCGAAGAGCAGTACTTC.